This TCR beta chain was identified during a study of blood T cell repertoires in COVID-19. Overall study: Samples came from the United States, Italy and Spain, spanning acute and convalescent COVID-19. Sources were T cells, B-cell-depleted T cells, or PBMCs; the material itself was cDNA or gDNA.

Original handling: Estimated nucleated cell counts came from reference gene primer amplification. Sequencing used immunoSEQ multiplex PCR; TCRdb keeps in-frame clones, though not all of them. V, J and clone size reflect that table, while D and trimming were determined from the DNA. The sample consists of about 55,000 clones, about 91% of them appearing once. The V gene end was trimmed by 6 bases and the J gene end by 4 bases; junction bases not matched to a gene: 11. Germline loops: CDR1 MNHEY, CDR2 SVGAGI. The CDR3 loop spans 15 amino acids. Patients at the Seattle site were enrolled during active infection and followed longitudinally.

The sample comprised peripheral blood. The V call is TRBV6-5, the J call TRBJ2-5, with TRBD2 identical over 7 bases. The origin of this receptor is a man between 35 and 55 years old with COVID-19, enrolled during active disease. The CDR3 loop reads CASRGAGAAPETQYF. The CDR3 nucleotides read TGTGCCAGCAGAGGGGCGGGAGCGGCCCCAGAGACCCAGTACTTC.